This is a list of T cell receptor beta chains from one sample in a study of tumor-infiltrating lymphocytes in localized non-small cell lung cancer. Using immunoSEQ multiplex PCR, the repertoire was profiled, and TCRdb retains in-frame clones only, with some absent. The table includes approximately 15,000 clones, under 75% detected once. Sequencing used lung tumor tissue. The receptors here all came from a human donor with non-small cell lung cancer. The CDR3 runs from the conserved cysteine through the conserved F or W. The D gene is left open where the match is weak. Clone size is stated in some rows and not others, as once, few, many or a class when expanded.

j_call	d_call	clone_size	v_call	cdr3_aa	cdr3_nt
TRBJ1-1	TRBD1	.	TRBV19	CASRVQGGTEAFF	TGTGCCAGTAGAGTACAGGGGGGTACTGAAGCTTTCTTT
TRBJ1-2	TRBD1	.	TRBV2	CASSRDSYGYTF	TGTGCCAGCAGTCGGGACAGCTATGGCTACACCTTC
TRBJ1-1	.	.	TRBV9	CASSPTTGFTEAFF	TGTGCCAGCAGCCCCACTACAGGGTTCACTGAAGCTTTCTTT
TRBJ1-1	.	few	TRBV7-6	CASSPLGPQGLIGAFF	TGTGCCAGCAGCCCTCTCGGCCCCCAGGGGCTCATTGGGGCTTTCTTT
TRBJ1-1	.	once	TRBV30	CAWSVQEYTEAFF	TGTGCCTGGAGTGTACAGGAGTACACTGAAGCTTTCTTT
TRBJ1-4	.	.	TRBV28	CASSPSLAGFEKLFF	TGTGCCAGCAGCCCTTCTCTGGCGGGATTTGAAAAACTGTTTTTT
TRBJ1-2	.	.	TRBV6-4	CASSDSGYGYTF	TGTGCCAGCAGTGACTCAGGCTATGGCTACACCTTC
TRBJ1-2	.	few	TRBV7-9	CASRGTSNYGYTF	TGTGCCAGTAGGGGTACCTCTAACTATGGCTACACCTTC
TRBJ1-5	.	.	TRBV9	CASSPDWDGNQPQHF	TGTGCCAGCAGCCCAGACTGGGACGGCAATCAGCCCCAGCATTTT
TRBJ1-3	.	.	TRBV7-2	CASSLEFRGNTIYF	TGTGCCAGCAGCTTAGAGTTCCGAGGAAACACCATATATTTT
TRBJ1-2	.	.	TRBV4-1	CASSPTILSILGYGYTF	TGCGCCAGCAGCCCGACCATCCTTTCGATACTTGGCTATGGCTACACCTTC
TRBJ2-6	.	.	TRBV5-1	CASSLAPGAGANVLTF	TGCGCCAGCAGCTTGGCCCCCGGGGCCGGGGCCAACGTCCTGACTTTC
TRBJ2-3	.	medium-sized	TRBV7-2	CASSASQADTQYF	TGTGCCAGCAGCGCCTCCCAGGCAGATACGCAGTATTTT
TRBJ2-7	.	.	TRBV21-1	CASSNLRGLEGRSSYEQYF	TGTGCCAGCAGCAATTTGAGGGGGTTGGAGGGGCGTTCCTCCTACGAGCAGTACTTC
TRBJ2-2	.	.	TRBV5-8	CASSLGQINTGELFF	TGTGCCAGCAGCTTGGGACAGATAAACACCGGGGAGCTGTTTTTT
TRBJ1-2	.	.	TRBV2	CASILDPVDYGYTF	TGTGCCAGCATCTTGGACCCGGTCGACTATGGCTACACCTTC
TRBJ2-2	TRBD1	.	TRBV2	CASRGQGRNTGELFF	TGTGCCAGCAGGGGACAGGGGCGGAACACCGGGGAGCTGTTTTTT
TRBJ2-1	TRBD2	.	TRBV4-1	CASSQEGTGGREQFF	TGCGCCAGCAGCCAAGAAGGGACGGGGGGAAGGGAGCAGTTCTTC
TRBJ2-2	.	.	TRBV2	CASSGRVNTGELFF	TGTGCCAGCAGTGGGAGGGTGAACACCGGGGAGCTGTTTTTT
TRBJ1-2	.	few	TRBV19	CASSIEGRGGYTF	TGTGCCAGTAGTATAGAGGGGAGAGGCGGCTACACCTTC
TRBJ1-1	.	.	TRBV6-4	CALAKPGMEAFF	TGTGCCTTGGCCAAACCCGGGATGGAAGCTTTCTTT
TRBJ1-2	TRBD1	.	TRBV5-6	CASSLDSGGKGYTF	TGTGCCAGCAGCTTGGATTCAGGGGGCAAGGGCTACACCTTC
TRBJ2-2	TRBD2	.	TRBV27	CASSLLAGGVTGELFF	TGTGCCAGCAGCTTACTAGCGGGGGGTGTCACCGGGGAGCTGTTTTTT
TRBJ2-7	.	.	TRBV5-1	CASSPGRQPSDEQYF	TGCGCCAGCAGCCCCGGCAGACAACCTTCTGACGAGCAGTACTTC
TRBJ1-5	.	once	TRBV19	CASRGRTYSNQPQHF	TGTGCCAGTCGGGGGAGGACATATAGCAATCAGCCCCAGCATTTT
TRBJ1-4	.	.	TRBV6-5	CASSYGGTNEKLFF	TGTGCCAGCAGTTACGGGGGGACGAATGAAAAACTGTTTTTT
TRBJ2-5	.	.	TRBV30	CAWSVKGGETQYF	TGTGCCTGGAGTGTGAAGGGCGGCGAGACCCAGTACTTC
TRBJ1-1	.	.	TRBV7-9	CASSLAAGQTEAFF	TGTGCCAGCAGCTTAGCCGCTGGACAGACTGAAGCTTTCTTT
TRBJ2-7	TRBD2	.	TRBV7-9	CASSLSSAGAKVYEQYF	TGTGCCAGCAGCTTATCCTCAGCGGGAGCTAAGGTATACGAGCAGTACTTC
TRBJ2-7	.	.	TRBV5-4	CASSSRARQYF	TGTGCCAGCAGCTCCCGGGCCCGGCAGTACTTC
TRBJ2-7	TRBD1	.	TRBV19	CASSSSGTGGREQYF	TGTGCCAGTAGTTCGTCCGGGACAGGGGGGCGCGAGCAGTACTTC
TRBJ1-2	TRBD1	once	TRBV4-3	CASSPQGGVRYGYTF	TGCGCCAGCAGTCCTCAGGGGGGAGTACGCTATGGCTACACCTTC
TRBJ2-1	TRBD1	.	TRBV11-3	CASKGTGNYNEQFF	TGTGCCAGCAAGGGGACAGGGAATTACAATGAGCAGTTCTTC
TRBJ2-7	.	.	TRBV30	CAWSRQVDYEQYF	TGTGCCTGGAGCCGACAGGTGGACTACGAGCAGTACTTC
TRBJ2-7	.	.	TRBV7-9	CASSLGNFYEQYF	TGTGCCAGCAGCTTAGGAAATTTCTACGAGCAGTACTTC
TRBJ1-2	TRBD1	.	TRBV28	CASSLGQVGGYTF	TGTGCCAGCAGTTTAGGACAGGTCGGTGGCTACACCTTC
TRBJ1-2	.	few	TRBV5-5	CASSQREYGGSANYGYTF	TGTGCCAGCAGTCAGCGGGAATATGGTGGATCTGCTAACTATGGCTACACCTTC
TRBJ2-1	TRBD2	few	TRBV5-1	CASSLGLAGNNEQFF	TGCGCCAGCAGCTTGGGACTAGCAGGAAACAATGAGCAGTTCTTC
TRBJ1-1	TRBD1	.	TRBV6-6	CASSYQGGMNTEAFF	TGTGCCAGCAGTTACCAGGGGGGCATGAACACTGAAGCTTTCTTT
TRBJ2-3	TRBD1	once	TRBV11-2	CASSLGVARGQDTQYF	TGTGCCAGCAGCTTAGGGGTTGCAAGGGGGCAGGATACGCAGTATTTT
TRBJ2-2	TRBD2	.	TRBV5-4	CASSSAGGGGELFF	TGTGCCAGCAGCTCGGCGGGAGGAGGCGGGGAGCTGTTTTTT
TRBJ2-1	TRBD2	.	TRBV6-6	CASSYSGKRGGNEQFF	TGTGCCAGCAGTTACTCGGGGAAACGGGGGGGGAATGAGCAGTTCTTC